These 7 T cell receptor beta chains originate from one sample sequenced in a study of T cell repertoires and HLA-DP antigens. Sequencing was performed with immunoSEQ multiplex PCR; in TCRdb, only in-frame clones are kept and a portion is missing. The profile covers 85,000 to 90,000 clones, with more than 75% appearing a single time and roughly 1.5% taken by the ten largest. No antigen has been identified for these receptors. The sequencing input was CD4+ T cells from PBMCs. The origin of the receptors is a man aged 45-60 years in good health and CMV-seronegative.

This chain joins TRBV7-9 and TRBJ2-3; D ambiguous. V gave up 2 bases and J gave up 5 bases, with 8 bases separating them. The CDR3 totals 13 residues. Germline CDR1 reads SEHNR; CDR2 reads FQNEAQ (reference sequence). DNA of the CDR3: TGTGCCAGCAGCTTATATCCCCAAGATACGCAGTATTTT. Protein product: CASSLYPQDTQYF.

The chain carries TRBV5-6 and TRBJ2-6; 10 bases agree with TRBD1. The length of the CDR3 is 18 residues. V lost 4 bases, J lost 4 bases, and 11 bases stayed unmatched. The germline V gene encodes CDR1 SGHDT and CDR2 YYEEEE. CDR3: CASSLDRGRRSGANVLTF. CDR3 bases: TGTGCCAGCAGCCTAGACAGGGGGCGACGGTCAGGGGCCAACGTCCTGACTTTC.

V gene TRBV10-3 combines with J gene TRBJ2-7, with TRBD1 identical over 9 bases. Trimming at V came to 7 bases and at J to 5 bases, leaving 9 bases not matched to a gene. Germline V gene data show CDR1 as ENHRY and CDR2 as SYGVKD. This CDR3 has 14 amino acids. The CDR3 sequence: CAIKPRDRVNEQYF. Here the CDR3 DNA reads TGTGCCATCAAACCCCGGGACAGGGTGAACGAGCAGTACTTC.

The chain combines TRBV19 with TRBJ2-3; 10 positions agree with TRBD1. Germline V gives CDR1 LNHDA, CDR2 SQIVND (reference sequence). The CDR3 contains 19 residues. V lost 5 bases, J lost 3 bases, and 17 bases stayed unmatched. Here the CDR3 DNA reads TGTGCCAGTAGTGCCCGACAGGGGGCTCGAGTGTGGCGTACAGATACGCAGTATTTT. Translated, it gives CASSARQGARVWRTDTQYF.

A few counts support this clone. The chain has TRBV6-5 and TRBJ1-5; 8 nucleotides agree with TRBD1. Per the germline V gene, CDR1 is MNHEY and CDR2 is SVGAGI. V dropped 6 bases and J dropped 5; count of bases not matched to a gene: 0. The CDR3 is 12 residues long. The CDR3 sequence is CASRQGDQPQHF. DNA for the CDR3: TGTGCCAGCAGACAGGGGGATCAGCCCCAGCATTTT.

J is TRBJ2-3 and V is TRBV5-1; D is possibly TRBD1 (5 bases). V was pared by 0 bases and J by 4 bases, with 6 bases between. This CDR3 has 13 amino acids. Germline V lookup: CDR1 SGHRS, CDR2 YFSETQ. The DNA of the CDR3 is TGCGCCAGCAGCTTGGGGGGCCCAGATACGCAGTATTTT. Residues: CASSLGGPDTQYF.

V usage is TRBV19 and J usage is TRBJ2-1; 12 nucleotides line up with TRBD2. In germline, CDR1 is LNHDA, CDR2 SQIVND (reference sequence). Trimming at V came to 4 bases and at J to 1 base, leaving 11 bases not matched to a gene. This CDR3 comprises 19 residues. CDR3 residues: CASSTKRLAGVGSYNEQFF. For the CDR3, the DNA is TGTGCCAGTAGTACAAAACGACTAGCGGGAGTCGGTTCCTACAATGAGCAGTTCTTC.